One and the same sample provided the 27 T cell receptor beta chains below, sequenced in a study of sequential checkpoint blockade in melanoma. Clones were read by immunoSEQ multiplex PCR, and TCRdb kept only the in-frame ones, dropping some. The profile shows a few thousand clones, 20% to 25% of them singletons. Treatment: randomized to nivolumab then ipilimumab (arm A) or the reverse (arm B). Here the sequenced sample was tumor tissue (inferred from file names), taken from a patient given nivolumab and ipilimumab in sequence. The source is a human donor with melanoma.

The chain uses TRBV5-1 and TRBJ2-7; D unclear. From germline, CDR1 is SGHRS and CDR2 YFSETQ. Trimming stripped 0 bases from V and 2 bases from J, with 9 bases between. This CDR3 region has 14 residues. The CDR3 region has the DNA TGCGCCAGCAGCTTGGTAGTACAGCCCTACGAGCAGTACTTC. The encoded protein is CASSLVVQPYEQYF.

This clone was detected only a few times. The CDR3 DNA reads as TGTGCCAGCAGCTGGACAGGGGCGGTCGCAGATACGCAGTATTTT. It specifies CASSWTGAVADTQYF. The chain recombines TRBV9 with TRBJ2-3; 9 bases map to TRBD1. Germline assignment: CDR1 SGDLS and CDR2 YYNGEE. The J segment lost 4 bases and the V segment lost 4 bases, leaving 7 bases of the junction unmatched. The CDR3 spans 15 residues.

J is TRBJ2-1 and V is TRBV5-1; no reliable D call. Germline-derived CDR1 and CDR2 are SGHRS and YFSETQ. The ends were cut back, 1 base at V and 0 bases at J, with 8 bases in the middle. The CDR3 loop spans 15 amino acids. CDR3 in amino acids: CASSLSGVSYNEQFF. The CDR3 DNA follows: TGCGCCAGCAGCTTGAGTGGGGTCTCCTACAATGAGCAGTTCTTC.

There are a few counts of this clone. CDR3 region: CASQVGQGRGNTIYF. CDR3 nucleotides: TGTGCCTCTCAGGTGGGACAGGGTCGTGGAAACACCATATATTTT. The chain links TRBV25-1 to TRBJ1-3, with 9 bases matching TRBD1. Trimming removed 11 bases from V and 3 bases from J; junction bases left unmatched: 11. Germline CDR1 and CDR2: MGHDK and SYGVNS. The CDR3 is 15 residues long. The full variable domain, completed using reference TRBV25-1 and TRBJ1-3, is EADIYQTPRYLVIGTGKKITLECSQTMGHDKMYWYQQDPGMELHLIHYSYGVNSTEKGDLSSESTVSRIRTEHFPLTLESARPSHTSQYLCASQVGQGRGNTIYFGEGSWLTVV.

Sample share makes this clone medium-sized. The CDR3 bases are TGTGCCAGCAGCTTTGGGCCGCCGGGGCCCCAGCATTTT. It codes for CASSFGPPGPQHF. The chain is built from TRBV7-2 and TRBJ1-5; no clear D gene. V shed 3 bases and J shed 9 bases, with 12 bases lying between them. This CDR3 comprises 13 residues. Germline V gives CDR1 SGHTA, CDR2 FQGNSA.

V is TRBV10-2 and J is TRBJ2-1; either TRBD1 or TRBD2 may supply D (6 bases each). The V and J ends lost 8 bases and 0 bases respectively, with 11 bases between them. From germline, CDR1 is WSHSY and CDR2 SAAADI. CDR3 length equals 14 residues. Here the CDR3 DNA reads TGCGCCAGCGGAGGGGACAACTCCTACAATGAGCAGTTCTTC. Translating it yields CASGGDNSYNEQFF.

The table lists this clone with a few counts. J is TRBJ1-1 and V is TRBV15; D ambiguous. The CDR3 is 14 residues long. Germline CDR1 and CDR2: LNHNV and YYDKDF (reference sequence). Trimming shortened V by 6 bases and J by 0 bases, and 11 bases separated the two germline ends. The CDR3 DNA reads as TGTGCCACCAGTCCGGGTACTTTGAACACTGAAGCTTTCTTT. Amino acids: CATSPGTLNTEAFF.

This chain links TRBV18 with TRBJ2-2, with a weak D call TRBD2 (5 bases). V was pared by 0 bases and J by 1 base, with 6 bases between. CDR1 is KGHSH, CDR2 LQKENI, per germline. This CDR3 has 15 amino acids. The CDR3 DNA follows: TGTGCCAGCTCACCACCAGGAGGGAACACCGGGGAGCTGTTTTTT. Translating it yields CASSPPGGNTGELFF.

This clone was counted at least ten times. This chain links TRBV11-3 with TRBJ2-7; D call uncertain. The V gene's germline CDR1 is SGHNT and CDR2 YENEEA. The CDR3 runs to 14 residues. V dropped 1 base and J dropped 6 bases, with 13 bases sitting between them. The CDR3 DNA reads TGTGCCAGCAGCTTAGGGCCGTTGGATCGCGAGCAGTACTTC. Protein product: CASSLGPLDREQYF.

This clone was detected many times. V is TRBV11-3 and J is TRBJ2-1; no clear D. This CDR3 has 14 amino acids. Germline V gives CDR1 SGHNT, CDR2 YENEEA. Trimming stripped 2 bases from V and 5 bases from J, with 10 bases between. The CDR3 reads CASSLTEKNNEQFF. CDR3 sequence (DNA): TGTGCCAGCAGCTTAACGGAGAAAAACAATGAGCAGTTCTTC. The full variable domain, completed using reference TRBV11-3 and TRBJ2-1, is EAGVVQSPRYKIIEKKQPVAFWCNPISGHNTLYWYLQNLGQGPELLIRYENEEAVDDSQLPKDRFSAERLKGVDSTLKIQPAELGDSAVYLCASSLTEKNNEQFFGPGTRLTVL.

With regard to this clone: The CDR3 extends 1 residue past the end of the read, so its final part is completed from the germline J gene. This rearrangement joins TRBV6-1 to TRBJ1-5; D unresolved. Trimming cost V 1 base and J 8 bases, with 15 bases left between them. The CDR3 has 15 residues. In germline, CDR1 is MNHNS, CDR2 SASEGT. CDR3 protein: CASSEEDGGGKPQHF. Partial CDR3 DNA: TGTGCCAGCAGTGAAGAAGATGGTGGAGGAAAGCCCCAGCAT.

The chain links TRBV11-3 to TRBJ1-5; no reliable D call. The germline CDR1 and CDR2 sequences are SGHNT and YENEEA. The V and J ends lost 3 bases and 6 bases respectively, with 15 bases between them. CDR3 size: 15 residues. For the CDR3, the DNA is TGTGCCAGCAGCTTGGTCTTCGGGGTAGGTCAGCCCCAGCATTTT. It codes for CASSLVFGVGQPQHF. The whole variable domain, filled in from reference TRBV11-3 and TRBJ1-5, reads EAGVVQSPRYKIIEKKQPVAFWCNPISGHNTLYWYLQNLGQGPELLIRYENEEAVDDSQLPKDRFSAERLKGVDSTLKIQPAELGDSAVYLCASSLVFGVGQPQHFGDGTRLSIL.

The chain recombines TRBV12-5 with TRBJ2-7; no clear D. Per the germline V gene, CDR1 is LGHNT and CDR2 is FRNRAP. The CDR3 loop spans 16 amino acids. Trimming took off 3 bases at V and 0 bases at J, with 15 bases between the two ends. The chain's CDR3 is CASGFRGKDSSYEQYF. In nucleotides, the CDR3 is TGTGCTAGTGGTTTTAGAGGAAAAGATAGCTCCTACGAGCAGTACTTC.

This clone was seen a handful of times. This chain connects TRBV11-3 to TRBJ1-2, with D possibly matching TRBD1 (6 bases). V shed 1 base and J shed 5 bases, with 14 bases lying between them. The germline V gene has CDR1 SGHNT and CDR2 YENEEA. There are 15 residues in the CDR3. The CDR3 DNA reads as TGTGCCAGCAGCTTAGGGGTGTCGGGGGCGTATGGCTACACCTTC. Its protein is CASSLGVSGAYGYTF.

This clone was seen just once. Compared with germline, one end of the junction differs, possibly owing to a read error. CDR3 region: CASSPWVSNEQYF. The DNA of the CDR3 is TGTGCCAGCAGCCCTTGGGTCTCCAACGAGCAGTACTTC. The chain recombines TRBV14 with TRBJ2-7; D gene uncertain. Germline V gene sequence: CDR1 SGHDN, CDR2 FVKESK. The CDR3 sequence is 13 residues long.

In its sample, this clone was seen many times. This chain links TRBV11-3 with TRBJ1-2; 8 nucleotides align to TRBD1. The CDR3 covers 14 residues. The germline V gene encodes CDR1 SGHNT and CDR2 YENEEA. Trimming took 5 bases from V and 0 from J; bases not matched to a gene: 2. CDR3 nucleotide sequence: TGTGCCAGCAGCGCGGACAGGGCTAACTATGGCTACACCTTC. It is translated as CASSADRANYGYTF.

The chain recombines TRBV19 with TRBJ1-1, with 7 bases aligning to TRBD1. V dropped 9 bases and J dropped 0; count of bases not matched to a gene: 4. This CDR3 comprises 13 residues. The germline V gene encodes CDR1 LNHDA and CDR2 SQIVND (reference sequence). The CDR3 sequence is CASTGQLNTEAFF. Here the CDR3 DNA reads TGTGCCAGCACGGGACAGTTGAACACTGAAGCTTTCTTT.

J is TRBJ2-2 and V is TRBV9; 9 bases align to TRBD2. J was trimmed by 0 bases and V by 2 bases; bases with no gene match: 2. The CDR3 is 16 amino acids. The germline gives CDR1 SGDLS, CDR2 YYNGEE. CDR3 amino acids: CASSVSGRANTGELFF. CDR3 coding DNA: TGTGCCAGCAGCGTTAGCGGGAGAGCGAACACCGGGGAGCTGTTTTTT.

There are a few counts of this clone. The chain is built from TRBV6-8 and TRBJ1-2, with 9 nucleotides matching TRBD1. This CDR3 has 16 amino acids. CDR1 MNHGY and CDR2 SAAAGT come from the germline V gene. The V gene end was trimmed by 2 bases and the J gene end by 5 bases; junction bases not matched to a gene: 9. DNA of the CDR3: TGTGCCAGCAGTTACAGAGGTGGACAGGGGTCTTATGGCTACACCTTC. Its protein is CASSYRGGQGSYGYTF.

V and J are TRBV6-8 and TRBJ1-5, with D uncertain. V lost 2 bases and J 0 bases, leaving 2 bases between the germline ends. In germline, CDR1 is MNHGY, CDR2 SAAAGT. This CDR3 is built from 13 residues. The CDR3 sequence is CASSYNSNQPQHF. The CDR3 DNA follows: TGTGCCAGCAGTTACAATAGCAATCAGCCCCAGCATTTT.

The sample holds a few counts of this clone. The chain uses TRBV6-1 and TRBJ2-7; D is uncertain. Germline lookup yields CDR1 MNHNS and CDR2 SASEGT. The CDR3 runs 16 residues. The V and J ends lost 0 bases and 0 bases respectively, with 12 bases between them. Here the CDR3 DNA reads TGTGCCAGCAGTGAAGCACACGGGTCAGGCTCCTACGAGCAGTACTTC. This sequence encodes CASSEAHGSGSYEQYF.

This rearrangement joins TRBV6-8 to TRBJ2-4; TRBD2 matches at 10 bases. J gave up 0 bases and V 7 bases, and 9 bases lay outside the gene matches. The germline V gene encodes CDR1 MNHGY and CDR2 SAAAGT. The CDR3 has 17 amino acids. CDR3 nucleotides: TGTGCCAGCAAACTAGCGGGAAGAGAGGGAGCCAAAAACATTCAGTACTTC. Translated: CASKLAGREGAKNIQYF.

By sample fraction, this clone is large. The chain employs TRBV9 and TRBJ1-2; D is unclear. The CDR3 loop spans 12 amino acids. The V gene lost 3 bases and the J gene lost 11 bases, with 14 bases spanning the gap. Germline assignment: CDR1 SGDLS and CDR2 YYNGEE. CDR3 nucleotides: TGTGCCAGCAGCGCCACAAGTGCAAGTTACACCTTC. This translates into CASSATSASYTF. The full variable domain, rest sourced from reference TRBV9 and TRBJ1-2, is DSGVTQTPKHLITATGQRVTLRCSPRSGDLSVYWYQQSLDQGLQFLIQYYNGEERAKGNILERFSAQQFPDLHSELNLSSLELGDSALYFCASSATSASYTFGSGTRLTVV.

This clone was observed a few times. The V and J genes are TRBV6-8 and TRBJ1-1, with 7 bases matching TRBD1. Trimming cost V 2 bases and J 1 base; bases outside gene matches: 1. The CDR3 spans 14 residues. CDR1 and CDR2 from the germline V gene are MNHGY and SAAAGT. The CDR3 is CASSYRTGNTEAFF. CDR3 sequence (DNA): TGTGCCAGCAGTTACCGGACAGGGAACACTGAAGCTTTCTTT.

This clone was picked up a small number of times. This chain connects TRBV6-8 to TRBJ1-1; possible D gene TRBD1, 6 bases. V was clipped by 10 bases and J by 7 bases, with 25 bases between them. Germline CDR1 reads MNHGY; CDR2 reads SAAAGT. The CDR3 contains 15 residues. In DNA, the CDR3 is TGTGCCATCACCGATAACAGGGTTGCGTCTGGTGAAGCTTTCTTT. It yields the protein CAITDNRVASGEAFF.

In nucleotides, the CDR3 is TGTGCCAGTAGTATTGGAGCGGGAGGGCCTTATATGGATGAGCAGTTCTTC. Amino acids: CASSIGAGGPYMDEQFF. The V and J genes are TRBV19 and TRBJ2-1; 10 nucleotides line up with TRBD2. CDR3 length: 17 residues. The V and J ends lost 3 bases and 8 bases, in that order; junction bases with no gene match: 13. The germline V gene encodes CDR1 LNHDA and CDR2 SQIVND (reference sequence). The complete variable domain, with remaining parts taken from reference TRBV19 and TRBJ2-1, reads DGGITQSPKYLFRKEGQNVTLSCEQNLNHDAMYWYRQDPGQGLRLIYYSQIVNDFQKGDIAEGYSVSREKKESFPLTVTSAQKNPTAFYLCASSIGAGGPYMDEQFFGPGTRLTVL.

V and J are TRBV7-4 and TRBJ2-1; D is uncertain. The V gene's germline CDR1 is SGHVT and CDR2 SQSDAQ. Trimming removed 5 bases from V and 10 bases from J, with 15 bases in between. This CDR3 spans 13 amino acids. The DNA for the CDR3 is TGTGCCAGCAGCCGTGTCTATGCGGTAGAGCAGTTCTTC. This sequence encodes CASSRVYAVEQFF.